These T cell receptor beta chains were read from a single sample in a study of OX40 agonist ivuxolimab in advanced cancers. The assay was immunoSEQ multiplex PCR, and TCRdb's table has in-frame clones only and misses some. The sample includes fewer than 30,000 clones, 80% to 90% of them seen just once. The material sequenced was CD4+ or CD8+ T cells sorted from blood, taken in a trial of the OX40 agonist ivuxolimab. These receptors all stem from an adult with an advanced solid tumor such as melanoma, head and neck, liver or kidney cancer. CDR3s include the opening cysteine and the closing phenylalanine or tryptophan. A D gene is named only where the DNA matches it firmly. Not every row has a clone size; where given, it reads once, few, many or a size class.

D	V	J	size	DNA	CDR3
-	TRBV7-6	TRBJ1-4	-	TGTGCCAGCAGCGCTACCGGGGCCGTTAATGAAAAACTGTTTTTT	CASSATGAVNEKLFF
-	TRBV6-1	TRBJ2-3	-	TGTGCCAGCAGTGAAAATAGAGGGGAAGATACGCAGTATTTT	CASSENRGEDTQYF
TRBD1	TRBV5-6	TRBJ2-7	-	TGTGCCAGCAGCTTGGCAGGGGGCAGCTCCTACGAGCAGTACTTC	CASSLAGGSSYEQYF
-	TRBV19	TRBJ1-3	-	TGTGCCAGTAGCCTGGGGCCTTACTCTGGAAACACCATATATTTT	CASSLGPYSGNTIYF
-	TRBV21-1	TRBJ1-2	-	TGTGCCATCCACAAGGGGGAGTCAAACTATGGCTACACCTTC	CAIHKGESNYGYTF
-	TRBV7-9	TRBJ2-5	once	TGTGCCAGCAGCGCGGGTGGGGTCTTTGAAGAGACCCAGTACTTC	CASSAGGVFEETQYF
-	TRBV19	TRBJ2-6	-	TGTGCCAGTAGCCCCGGGGCCTCTGGGGCCAACGTCCTGACTTTC	CASSPGASGANVLTF
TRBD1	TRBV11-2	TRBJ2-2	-	TGTGCCAGCCCGGGACAGGTGAACACCGGGGAGCTGTTTTTT	CASPGQVNTGELFF
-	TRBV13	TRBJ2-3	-	TGTGCCAGCAGCTTGGGACTTAGCACAGATACGCAGTATTTT	CASSLGLSTDTQYF
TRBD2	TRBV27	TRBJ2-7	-	TGTGCCAGCAGTTTTAGTAGCGGGAGTTACGAGCAGTACTTC	CASSFSSGSYEQYF
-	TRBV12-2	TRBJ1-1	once	TGTGCAAGTCGTTCAGCGGTAAAAAAGGGGGCAAGGGTTATGGGGACTGAAGCTTTCTTT	CASRSAVKKGARVMGTEAFF
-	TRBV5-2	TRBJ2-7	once	TGTGCCAGCAGCTCTGGACAGGGGGTTAGTAAGCAGTACTTC	CASSSGQGVSKQYF
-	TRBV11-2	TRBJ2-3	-	TGTGCCAGCAGCTTAGGACTAGATCTCACAGATACGCAGTATTTT	CASSLGLDLTDTQYF
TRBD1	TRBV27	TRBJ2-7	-	TGTGCCAGCAGGGACAGGGGACCGGGATACGAGCAGTACTTC	CASRDRGPGYEQYF
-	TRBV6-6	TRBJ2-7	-	TGTGCCAGCAGTCCTCAGACAGATACAGACGAGCAGTACTTC	CASSPQTDTDEQYF
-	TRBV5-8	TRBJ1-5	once	TGTGCCAGCAGCCTATGGACATACTATAGCAATCAGCCCCAGCATTTT	CASSLWTYYSNQPQHF
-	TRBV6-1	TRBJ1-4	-	TGTGCCAGCAGTGACGCCCCCCCTGGGGGGATAGACGAAAAACTGTTTTTT	CASSDAPPGGIDEKLFF
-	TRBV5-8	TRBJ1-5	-	TGTGCCAGCAGCTTGGTCAGGTTGGGCAATCAGCCCCAGCATTTT	CASSLVRLGNQPQHF
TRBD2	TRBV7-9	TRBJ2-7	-	TGTGCCAGCAGCCCCCGGGGGGATTACGAGCAGTACTTC	CASSPRGDYEQYF
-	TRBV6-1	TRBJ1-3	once	TGTGCCAGCAGGACCGCGTGGGAAGCTGGAAACACCATATATTTT	CASRTAWEAGNTIYF
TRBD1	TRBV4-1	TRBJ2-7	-	TGCGCCAGCAGCCAAGATGGGACAGGGGCCTACGAGCAGTACTTC	CASSQDGTGAYEQYF
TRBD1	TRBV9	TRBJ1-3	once	TGTGCCAGCAGCCCCCATAGGGGACAGGCGAACACCATATATTTT	CASSPHRGQANTIYF
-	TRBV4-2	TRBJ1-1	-	TGTGCCAGCAGCCAACTCAATGGGGTGAACACTGAAGCTTTCTTT	CASSQLNGVNTEAFF
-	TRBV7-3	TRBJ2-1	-	TGTGCCAGTTCTCCGGAGGGGTTATACAATGAGCAGTTCTTC	CASSPEGLYNEQFF
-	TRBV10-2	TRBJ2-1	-	TGCGCCAGCAGTGAATTAGTTAGTGAGCAGTTCTTC	CASSELVSEQFF
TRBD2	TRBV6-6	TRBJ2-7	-	TGTGCCAGCAGTTTGACTAGCGGGGTGGGGGAGCAGTACTTC	CASSLTSGVGEQYF
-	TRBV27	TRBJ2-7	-	TGTGCCAGCAGTTTCGAGGGAAGTTCCTACGAGCAGTACTTC	CASSFEGSSYEQYF
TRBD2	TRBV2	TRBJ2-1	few	TGTGCCAGCAGTGACTTTATGGCGGGGGGACACTACAATGAGCAGTTCTTC	CASSDFMAGGHYNEQFF
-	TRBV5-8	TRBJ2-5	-	TGTGCCAGCAGCTTGGACTATCTTCAAGAGACCCAGTACTTC	CASSLDYLQETQYF
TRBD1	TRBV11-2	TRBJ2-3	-	TGTGCCAGCAGCTCGGGACAGAGCACAGATACGCAGTATTTT	CASSSGQSTDTQYF
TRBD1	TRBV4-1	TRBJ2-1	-	TGCGCCAGCAGCCAAGAGGACAGGGGGCGGGATGAGCAGTTCTTC	CASSQEDRGRDEQFF
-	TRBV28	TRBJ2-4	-	TGTGCCACTTCATGGGGTTTCGAAGACATTCAGTACTTC	CATSWGFEDIQYF
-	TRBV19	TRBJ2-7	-	TGTGCCAGTAGTATAGGGGCAGGGGCCACCTACGAGCAGTACTTC	CASSIGAGATYEQYF
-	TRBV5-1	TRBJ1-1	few	TGCGCCAGCAGAAAGAACACTGAAGCTTTCTTT	CASRKNTEAFF
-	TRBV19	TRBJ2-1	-	TGTGCCAGTGGGCTATGGGGCGACTACAATGAGCAGTTCTTC	CASGLWGDYNEQFF
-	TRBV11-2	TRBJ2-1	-	TGTGCCAGCAGCTTAGGGACACCGCAGTTCTTC	CASSLGTPQFF
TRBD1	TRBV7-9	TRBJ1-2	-	TGTGCCAGCAGCGCGATAATACCAGGGGGAGGCTACACCTTC	CASSAIIPGGGYTF
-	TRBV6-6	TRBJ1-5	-	TGTGCCAGCAGTTCGGGATATAGCAATCAGCCCCAGCATTTT	CASSSGYSNQPQHF
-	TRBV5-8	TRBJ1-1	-	TGTGCCAGCAGCTTTGTTTTGAACACTGAAGCTTTCTTT	CASSFVLNTEAFF
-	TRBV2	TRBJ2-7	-	TGTGCCAGCGAACAGGGATCCTACGAGCAGTACTTC	CASEQGSYEQYF
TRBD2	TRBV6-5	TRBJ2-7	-	TGTGCCAGCAGCCCTGCGGCAGGGACTAGCGAGCAGTACTTC	CASSPAAGTSEQYF
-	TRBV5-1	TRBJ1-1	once	TGCGCCAGCAGCTTGGAACAGATGAACACTGAAGCTTTCTTT	CASSLEQMNTEAFF
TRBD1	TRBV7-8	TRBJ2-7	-	TGTGCCAGCGCGACAGGGTTAGTGGACGAGCAGTACTTC	CASATGLVDEQYF
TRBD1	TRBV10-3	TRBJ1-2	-	TGTGCCATCAGTGAGTCTACAGGGGGCCGTGGCTACACCTTC	CAISESTGGRGYTF
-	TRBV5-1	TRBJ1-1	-	TGCGCCAGCAGCTCGGCGGACAGTTATGAAGCTTTCTTT	CASSSADSYEAFF
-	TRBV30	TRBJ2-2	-	TGTGCCTGGAGCCCTGGGAACATGGCCGGGGAGCTGTTTTTT	CAWSPGNMAGELFF
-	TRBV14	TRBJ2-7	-	TGTGCCAGCAGCCAAGGAGGGCAGTCCTACGAGCAGTACTTC	CASSQGGQSYEQYF
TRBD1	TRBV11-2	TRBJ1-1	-	TGTGCCAGCAGCTTACCGGGACAGGCTGAAGCTTTCTTT	CASSLPGQAEAFF
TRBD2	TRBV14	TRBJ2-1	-	TGTGCCAGCAGCGCGGGACTAGAGCAGTTCTTC	CASSAGLEQFF
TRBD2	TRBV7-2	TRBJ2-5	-	TGTGCCAGCAGCACCGGAGCACTAGCGCCCGGCCAAGAGACCCAGTACTTC	CASSTGALAPGQETQYF